This T cell receptor beta chain was obtained from a study of blood T cell repertoires in COVID-19. Study as a whole: The origin of the acute and convalescent COVID-19 samples was the United States, Italy and Spain. PBMCs, B-cell-depleted T cells, or T cells were the source of the cDNA or gDNA that made up the material.

Authors' methods: Reference gene primer amplification in the assay estimated nucleated cell counts. Assay used: immunoSEQ multiplex PCR; TCRdb lists only in-frame clones, some missing. From that table come the V and J calls and clone size; the DNA was used to work out D and trimming. The repertoire holds approximately 110,000 clones, with 70% to 90% as singletons. Germline CDR1 reads SGHNT; CDR2 reads YYREEE (reference sequence). This CDR3 is built from 20 residues. The V segment lost 0 bases and the J segment 0 bases; nucleotides outside the gene matches: 12. The chain uses TRBV5-4 and TRBJ2-6; 7 nucleotides agree with TRBD2. The sequenced sample was peripheral blood. This receptor was identified in a woman in her seventies who had recovered from COVID-19. The CDR3 spells CASSLGGGGSGVSGANVLTF. The CDR3 DNA is TGTGCCAGCAGCTTGGGCGGGGGAGGTAGCGGAGTCTCTGGGGCCAACGTCCTGACTTTC.